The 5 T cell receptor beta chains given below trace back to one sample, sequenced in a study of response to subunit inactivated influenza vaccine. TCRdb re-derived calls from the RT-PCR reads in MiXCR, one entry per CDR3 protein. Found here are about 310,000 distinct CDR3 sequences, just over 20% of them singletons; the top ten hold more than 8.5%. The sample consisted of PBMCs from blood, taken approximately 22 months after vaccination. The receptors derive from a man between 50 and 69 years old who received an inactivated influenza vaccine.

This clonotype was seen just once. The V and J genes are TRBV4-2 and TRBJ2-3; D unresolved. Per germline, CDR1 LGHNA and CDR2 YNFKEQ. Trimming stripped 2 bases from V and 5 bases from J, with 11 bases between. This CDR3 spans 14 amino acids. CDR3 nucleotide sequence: TGTGCCAGCAGCCAAAGCCGGTCCGGAGATACGCAGTATTTT. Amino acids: CASSQSRSGDTQYF.

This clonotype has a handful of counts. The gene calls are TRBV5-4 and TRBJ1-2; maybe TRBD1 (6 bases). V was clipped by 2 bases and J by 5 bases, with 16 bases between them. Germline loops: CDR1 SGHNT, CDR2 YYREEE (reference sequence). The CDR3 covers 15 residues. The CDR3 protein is CASSFPGAARYGYTF. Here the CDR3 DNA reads TGTGCCAGCAGCTTCCCAGGGGCTGCTCGGTATGGCTACACCTTC.

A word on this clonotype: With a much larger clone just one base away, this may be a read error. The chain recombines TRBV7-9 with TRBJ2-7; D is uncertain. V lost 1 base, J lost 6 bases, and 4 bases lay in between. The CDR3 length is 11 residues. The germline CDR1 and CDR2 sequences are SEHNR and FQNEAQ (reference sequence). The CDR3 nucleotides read TGTGCCAGCAGCTTAGACTCCGAGCAGTACTTC. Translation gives CASSLDSEQYF.

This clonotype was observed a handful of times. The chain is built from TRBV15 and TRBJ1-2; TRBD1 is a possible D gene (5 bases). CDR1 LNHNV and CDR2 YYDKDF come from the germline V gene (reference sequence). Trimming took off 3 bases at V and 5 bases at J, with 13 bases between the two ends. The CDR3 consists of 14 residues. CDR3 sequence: CATSSKGAGYGYTF. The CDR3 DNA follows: TGTGCCACCAGCAGTAAAGGGGCCGGGTATGGCTACACCTTC.

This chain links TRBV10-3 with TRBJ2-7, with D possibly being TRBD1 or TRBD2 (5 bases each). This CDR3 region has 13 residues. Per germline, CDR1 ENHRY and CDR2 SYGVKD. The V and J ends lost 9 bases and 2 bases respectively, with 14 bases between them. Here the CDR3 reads CAITRDGTYEQYF. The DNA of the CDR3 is TGTGCCATTACCCGGGACGGTACCTACGAGCAGTACTTC.